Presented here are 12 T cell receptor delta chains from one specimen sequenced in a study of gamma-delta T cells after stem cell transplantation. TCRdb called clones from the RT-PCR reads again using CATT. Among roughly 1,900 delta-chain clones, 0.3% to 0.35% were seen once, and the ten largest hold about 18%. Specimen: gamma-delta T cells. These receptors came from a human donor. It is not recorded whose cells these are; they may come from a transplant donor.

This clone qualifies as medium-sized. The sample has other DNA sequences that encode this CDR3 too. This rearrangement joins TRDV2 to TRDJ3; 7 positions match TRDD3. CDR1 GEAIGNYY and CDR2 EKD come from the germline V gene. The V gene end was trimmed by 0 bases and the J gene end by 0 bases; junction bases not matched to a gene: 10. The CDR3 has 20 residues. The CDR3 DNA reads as TGTGCCTGTGACACCGTGCTGGGGGGCCGCAGCTCCTGGGACACCCGACAGATGTTTTTC. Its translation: CACDTVLGGRSSWDTRQMFF.

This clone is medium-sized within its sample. In DNA form, the CDR3 reads TGTGCCTTTAGTGATATCCTACATCTGGGGGATATCTTTGAAACCGATAAACTCATCTTT. Amino acids: CAFSDILHLGDIFETDKLIF. The chain employs TRDV3 and TRDJ1, with 10 bases aligning to TRDD3. The CDR3 runs 20 residues. V trimming: 0 bases; J trimming: 2 bases; junction bases outside the gene matches: 21. Germline CDR1 TVYSNPD, CDR2 GDNSRS (reference sequence).

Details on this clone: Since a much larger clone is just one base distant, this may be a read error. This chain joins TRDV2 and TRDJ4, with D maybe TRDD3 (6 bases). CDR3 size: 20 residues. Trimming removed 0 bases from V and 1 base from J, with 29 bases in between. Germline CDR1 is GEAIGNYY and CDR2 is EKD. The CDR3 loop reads CACDTVHGMGDTQAGRPLIF. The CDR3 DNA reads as TGTGCCTGTGACACCGTTCACGGGATGGGTGATACGCAAGCGGGCAGACCCCTGATCTTT.

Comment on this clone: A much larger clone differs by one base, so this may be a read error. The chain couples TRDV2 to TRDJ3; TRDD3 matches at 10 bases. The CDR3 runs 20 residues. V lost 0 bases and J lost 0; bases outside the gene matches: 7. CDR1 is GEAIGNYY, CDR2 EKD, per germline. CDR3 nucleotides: TGTGCCTGTGACACCGGGGGACTGGGGGATGGCTCCTGGGACACCCGACAGATGTTTTTC. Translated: CACDTGGLGDGSWDTRQMFF.

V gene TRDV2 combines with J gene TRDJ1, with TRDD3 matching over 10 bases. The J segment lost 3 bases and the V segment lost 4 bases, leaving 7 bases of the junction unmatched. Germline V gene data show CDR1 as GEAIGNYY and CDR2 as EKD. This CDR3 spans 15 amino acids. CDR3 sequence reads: CACDPLGDYADKLIF. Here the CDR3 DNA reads TGTGCCTGTGATCCACTGGGGGATTACGCCGATAAACTCATCTTT.

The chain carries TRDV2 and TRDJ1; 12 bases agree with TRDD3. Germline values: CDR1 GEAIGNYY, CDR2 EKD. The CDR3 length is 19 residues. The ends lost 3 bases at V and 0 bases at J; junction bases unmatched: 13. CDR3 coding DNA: TGTGCCTGTGACCGATTACTGGGGGATACCCTCCCACACACCGATAAACTCATCTTT. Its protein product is CACDRLLGDTLPHTDKLIF.

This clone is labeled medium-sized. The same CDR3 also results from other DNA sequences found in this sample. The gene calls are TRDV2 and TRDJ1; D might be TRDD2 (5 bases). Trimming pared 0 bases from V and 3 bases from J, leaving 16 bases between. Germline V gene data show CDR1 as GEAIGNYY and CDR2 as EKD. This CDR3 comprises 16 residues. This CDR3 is CACDTLPPRDADKLIF. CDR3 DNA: TGTGCCTGTGACACCCTTCCCCCGCGCGATGCCGATAAACTCATCTTT.

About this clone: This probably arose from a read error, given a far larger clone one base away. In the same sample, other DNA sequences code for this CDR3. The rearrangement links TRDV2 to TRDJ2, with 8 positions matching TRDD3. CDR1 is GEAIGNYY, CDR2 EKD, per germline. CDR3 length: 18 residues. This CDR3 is CACDTLETGGPFRAQLFF. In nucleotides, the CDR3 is TGTGCCTGTGACACGTTGGAGACTGGGGGTCCTTTTAGAGCACAACTTTTCTTT.

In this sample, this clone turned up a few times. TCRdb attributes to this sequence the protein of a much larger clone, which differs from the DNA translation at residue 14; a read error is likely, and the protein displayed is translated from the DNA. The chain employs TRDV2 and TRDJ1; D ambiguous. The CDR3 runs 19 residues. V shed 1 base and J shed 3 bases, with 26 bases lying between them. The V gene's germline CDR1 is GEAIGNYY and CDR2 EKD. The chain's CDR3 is CACDTVGLGGFSYADKLIF. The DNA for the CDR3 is TGTGCCTGTGACACGGTCGGTCTTGGTGGGTTTTCGTACGCCGATAAACTCATCTTT.

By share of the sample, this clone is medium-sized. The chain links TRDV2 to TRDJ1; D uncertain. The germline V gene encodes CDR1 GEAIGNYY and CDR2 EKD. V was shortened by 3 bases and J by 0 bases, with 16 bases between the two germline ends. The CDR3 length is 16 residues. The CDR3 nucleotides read TGTGCCTGTGACGCGCTCTCCCTCAAGTACACCGATAAACTCATCTTT. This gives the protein CACDALSLKYTDKLIF.

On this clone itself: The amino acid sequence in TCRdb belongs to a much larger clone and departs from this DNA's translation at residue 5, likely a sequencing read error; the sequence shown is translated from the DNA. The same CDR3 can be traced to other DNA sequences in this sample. CDR3 in DNA: TGTGCCTGTGACGCCGTGGGAACTGGGGTACACCCCACTGATAAACTCATCTTT. Its protein is CACDAVGTGVHPTDKLIF. The chain employs TRDV2 and TRDJ1, with 7 nucleotides matching TRDD3. J was trimmed by 5 bases and V by 3 bases; bases with no gene match: 20. CDR1 and CDR2 from the germline V gene are GEAIGNYY and EKD. There are 18 residues in the CDR3.

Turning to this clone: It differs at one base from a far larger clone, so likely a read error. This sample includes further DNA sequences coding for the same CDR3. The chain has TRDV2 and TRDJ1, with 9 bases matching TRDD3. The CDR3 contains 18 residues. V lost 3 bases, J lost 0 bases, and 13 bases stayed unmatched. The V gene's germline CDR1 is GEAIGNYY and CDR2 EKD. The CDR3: CACDPVLGDTQYTDKLIF. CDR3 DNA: TGTGCCTGTGACCCCGTACTAGGGGATACGCAGTACACCGATAAACTCATCTTT.